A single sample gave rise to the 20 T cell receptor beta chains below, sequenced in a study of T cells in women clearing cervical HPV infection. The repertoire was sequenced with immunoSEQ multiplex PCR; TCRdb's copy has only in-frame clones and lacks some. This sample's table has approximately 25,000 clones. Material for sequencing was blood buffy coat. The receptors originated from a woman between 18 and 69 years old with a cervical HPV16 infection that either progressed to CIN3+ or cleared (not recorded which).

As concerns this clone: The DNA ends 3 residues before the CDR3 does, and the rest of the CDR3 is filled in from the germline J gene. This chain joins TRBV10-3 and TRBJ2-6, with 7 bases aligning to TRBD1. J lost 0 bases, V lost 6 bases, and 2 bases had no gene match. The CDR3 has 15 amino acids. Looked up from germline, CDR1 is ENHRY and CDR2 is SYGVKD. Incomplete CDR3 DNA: TGTGCCATCAGGGACAGGAGCTCTGGGGCCAACGTC. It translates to CAIRDRSSGANV. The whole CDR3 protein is CAIRDRSSGANVLTF.

This CDR3 reads CASRGGNEQFF. The CDR3 bases that were read are TGTGCCAGTAGAGGGGGCAATGAG. The V gene is TRBV19, the J gene TRBJ2-1; perhaps TRBD1 as D (6 bases). The read terminates 3 residues ahead of where the CDR3 ends, so the germline J gene completes it. The V gene's germline CDR1 is LNHDA and CDR2 SQIVND (reference sequence). CDR3 length equals 11 residues. Trimming took off 6 bases at V and 6 bases at J, with 6 bases between the two ends. The whole variable domain, filled in from reference TRBV19 and TRBJ2-1, reads DGGITQSPKYLFRKEGQNVTLSCEQNLNHDAMYWYRQDPGQGLRLIYYSQIVNDFQKGDIAEGYSVSREKKESFPLTVTSAQKNPTAFYLCASRGGNEQFFGPGTRLTVL.

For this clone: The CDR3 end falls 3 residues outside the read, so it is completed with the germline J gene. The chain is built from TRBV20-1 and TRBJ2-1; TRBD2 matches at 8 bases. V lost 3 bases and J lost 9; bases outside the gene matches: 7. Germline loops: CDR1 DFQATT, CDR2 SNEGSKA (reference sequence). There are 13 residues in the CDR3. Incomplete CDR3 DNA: TGCAGTGCTAGGAGTGAGCGGGAGTTTGAG. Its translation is CSARSEREFE. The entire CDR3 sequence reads CSARSEREFEQFF.

CDR3 DNA (partial): TGTGCCAGCAGCTTAACAGGGGGATCCTACAATGAG. Translated, it gives CASSLTGGSYNE. In full, the CDR3 is CASSLTGGSYNEQFF. The V gene is TRBV5-4, the J gene TRBJ2-1, with 8 bases matching TRBD1. The CDR3 end falls 3 residues outside the read, so it is completed with the germline J gene. Germline V gene sequence: CDR1 SGHNT, CDR2 YYREEE (reference sequence). V lost 2 bases, J lost 1 base, and 2 bases stayed unmatched. CDR3 size: 15 residues.

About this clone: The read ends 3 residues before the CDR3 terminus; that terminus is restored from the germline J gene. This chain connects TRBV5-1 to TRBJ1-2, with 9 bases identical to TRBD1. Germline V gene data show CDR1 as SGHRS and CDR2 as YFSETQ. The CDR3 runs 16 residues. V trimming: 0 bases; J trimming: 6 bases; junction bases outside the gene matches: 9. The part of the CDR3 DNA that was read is TGCGCCAGCAGCTTGGCCCCGGTACAGGGGGCAAATGGC. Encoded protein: CASSLAPVQGANG. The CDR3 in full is CASSLAPVQGANGYTF.

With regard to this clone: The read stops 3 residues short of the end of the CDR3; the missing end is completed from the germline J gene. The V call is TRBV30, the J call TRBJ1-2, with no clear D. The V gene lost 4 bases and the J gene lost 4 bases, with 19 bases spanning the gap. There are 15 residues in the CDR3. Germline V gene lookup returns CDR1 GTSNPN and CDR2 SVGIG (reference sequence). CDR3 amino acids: CAWTGDSPFGYGYTF. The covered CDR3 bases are TGTGCCTGGACCGGGGATTCCCCTTTCGGCTATGGC. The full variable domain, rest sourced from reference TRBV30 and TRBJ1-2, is SQTIHQWPATLVQPVGSPLSLECTVEGTSNPNLYWYRQAAGRGLQLLFYSVGIGQISSEVPQNLSASRPQDRQFILSSKKLLLSDSGFYLCAWTGDSPFGYGYTFGSGTRLTVV.

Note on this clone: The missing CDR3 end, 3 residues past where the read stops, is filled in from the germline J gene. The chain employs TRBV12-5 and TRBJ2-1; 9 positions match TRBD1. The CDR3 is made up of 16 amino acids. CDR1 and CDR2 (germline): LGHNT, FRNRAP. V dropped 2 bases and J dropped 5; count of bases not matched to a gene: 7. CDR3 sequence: CASGLTRTGDNNEQFF. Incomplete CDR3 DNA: TGTGCTAGTGGTTTGACCCGGACAGGGGATAACAATGAG.

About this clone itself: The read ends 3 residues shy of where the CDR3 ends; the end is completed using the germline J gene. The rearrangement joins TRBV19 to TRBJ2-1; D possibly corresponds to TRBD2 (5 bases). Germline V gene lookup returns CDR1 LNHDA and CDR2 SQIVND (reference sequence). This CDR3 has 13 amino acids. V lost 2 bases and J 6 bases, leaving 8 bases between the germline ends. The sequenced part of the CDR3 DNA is TGTGCCAGTAGTATATCTGCGGGCAATGAG. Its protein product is CASSISAGNE. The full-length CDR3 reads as CASSISAGNEQFF.

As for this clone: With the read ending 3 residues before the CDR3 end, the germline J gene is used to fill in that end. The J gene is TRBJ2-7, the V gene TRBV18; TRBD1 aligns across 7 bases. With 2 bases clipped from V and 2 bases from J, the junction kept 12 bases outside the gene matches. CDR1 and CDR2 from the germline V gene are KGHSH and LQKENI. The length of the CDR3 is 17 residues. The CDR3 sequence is CASSPGDRDHLTYEQYF. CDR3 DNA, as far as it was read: TGTGCCAGCTCACCAGGAGACAGGGATCATTTGACCTACGAG.

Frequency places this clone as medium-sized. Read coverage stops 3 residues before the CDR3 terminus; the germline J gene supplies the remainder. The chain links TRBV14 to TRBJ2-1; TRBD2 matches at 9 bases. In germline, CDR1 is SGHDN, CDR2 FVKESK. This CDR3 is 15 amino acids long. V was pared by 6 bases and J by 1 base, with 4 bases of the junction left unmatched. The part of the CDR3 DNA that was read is TGTGCCAGCAGGTCCACTAGCGGGTCCTACAATGAG. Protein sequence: CASRSTSGSYNE. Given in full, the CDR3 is CASRSTSGSYNEQFF. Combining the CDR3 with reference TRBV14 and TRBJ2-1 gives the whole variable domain EAGVTQFPSHSVIEKGQTVTLRCDPISGHDNLYWYRRVMGKEIKFLLHFVKESKQDESGMPNNRFLAERTGGTYSTLKVQPAELEDSGVYFCASRSTSGSYNEQFFGPGTRLTVL.

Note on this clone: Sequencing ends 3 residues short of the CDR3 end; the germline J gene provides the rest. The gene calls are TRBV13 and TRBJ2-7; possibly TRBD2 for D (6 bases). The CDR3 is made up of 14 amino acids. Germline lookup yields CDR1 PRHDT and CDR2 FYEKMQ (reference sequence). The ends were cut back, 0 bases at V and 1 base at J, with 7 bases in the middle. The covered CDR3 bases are TGTGCCAGCAGCTTAGGCCTAGCGTCCTACGAG. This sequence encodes CASSLGLASYE. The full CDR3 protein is CASSLGLASYEQYF.

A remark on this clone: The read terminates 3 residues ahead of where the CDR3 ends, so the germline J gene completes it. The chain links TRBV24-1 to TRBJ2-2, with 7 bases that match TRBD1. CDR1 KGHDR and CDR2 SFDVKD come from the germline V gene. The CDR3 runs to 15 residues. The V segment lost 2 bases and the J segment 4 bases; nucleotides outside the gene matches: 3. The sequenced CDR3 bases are TGTGCCACCAGTGATTACAGGGGTAGCACCGGGGAG. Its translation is CATSDYRGSTGE. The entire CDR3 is CATSDYRGSTGELFF.

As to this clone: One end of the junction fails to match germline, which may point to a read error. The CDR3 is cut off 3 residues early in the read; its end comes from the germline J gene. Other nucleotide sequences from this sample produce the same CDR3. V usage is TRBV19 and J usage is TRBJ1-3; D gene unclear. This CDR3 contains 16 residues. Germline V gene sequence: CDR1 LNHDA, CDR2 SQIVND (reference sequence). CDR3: CASSISQVSTGNTIYF. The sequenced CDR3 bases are TGTGCCAGTAGTATATCGCAGGTTTCCACTGGAAACACA. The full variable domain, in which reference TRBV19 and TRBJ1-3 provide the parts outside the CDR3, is DGGITQSPKYLFRKEGQNVTLSCEQNLNHDAMYWYRQDPGQGLRLIYYSQIVNDFQKGDIAEGYSVSREKKESFPLTVTSAQKNPTAFYLCASSISQVSTGNTIYFGEGSWLTVV.

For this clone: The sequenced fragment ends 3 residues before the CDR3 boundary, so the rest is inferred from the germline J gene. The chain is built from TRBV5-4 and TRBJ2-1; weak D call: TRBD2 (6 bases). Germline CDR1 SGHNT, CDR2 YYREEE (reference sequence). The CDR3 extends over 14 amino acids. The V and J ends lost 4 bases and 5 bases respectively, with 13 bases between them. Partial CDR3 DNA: TGTGCCAGCAGCACCGGGACTGGAAACAATGAG. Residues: CASSTGTGNNE. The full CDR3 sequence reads CASSTGTGNNEQFF.

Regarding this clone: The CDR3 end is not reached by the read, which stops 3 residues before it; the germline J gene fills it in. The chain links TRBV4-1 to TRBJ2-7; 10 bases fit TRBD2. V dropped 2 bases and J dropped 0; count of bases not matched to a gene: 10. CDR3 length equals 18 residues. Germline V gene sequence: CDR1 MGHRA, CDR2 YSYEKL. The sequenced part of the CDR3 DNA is TGCGCCAGCAGCCAATATCCGCCCCTAGCGGGAGTCTCCTACGAG. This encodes CASSQYPPLAGVSYE. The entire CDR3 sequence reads CASSQYPPLAGVSYEQYF.

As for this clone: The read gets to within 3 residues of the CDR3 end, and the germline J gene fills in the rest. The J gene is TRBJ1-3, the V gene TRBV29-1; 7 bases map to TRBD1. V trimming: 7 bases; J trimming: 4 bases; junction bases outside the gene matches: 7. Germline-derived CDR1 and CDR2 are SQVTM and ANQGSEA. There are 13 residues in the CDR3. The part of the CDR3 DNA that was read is TGCAGCGCCCGACAGGGAGCAGGAAACACC. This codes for CSARQGAGNT. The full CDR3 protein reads CSARQGAGNTIYF.

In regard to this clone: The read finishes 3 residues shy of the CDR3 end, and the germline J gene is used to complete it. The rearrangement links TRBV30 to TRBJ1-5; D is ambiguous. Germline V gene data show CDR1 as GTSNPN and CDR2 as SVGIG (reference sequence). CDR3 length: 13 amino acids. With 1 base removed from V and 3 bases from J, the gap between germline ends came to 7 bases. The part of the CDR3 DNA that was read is TGTGCCTGGAGTGGCGGGGTCAATCAGCCC. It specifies CAWSGGVNQP. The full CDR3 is CAWSGGVNQPQHF.

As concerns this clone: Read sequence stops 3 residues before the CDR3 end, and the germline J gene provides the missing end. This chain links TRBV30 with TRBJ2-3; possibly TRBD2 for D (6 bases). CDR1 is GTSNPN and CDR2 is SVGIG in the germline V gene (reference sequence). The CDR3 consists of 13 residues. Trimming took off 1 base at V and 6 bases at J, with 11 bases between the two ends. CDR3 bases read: TGTGCCTGGAGTGCCCGACGGGGGGATACG. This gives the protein CAWSARRGDT. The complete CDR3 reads CAWSARRGDTQYF.

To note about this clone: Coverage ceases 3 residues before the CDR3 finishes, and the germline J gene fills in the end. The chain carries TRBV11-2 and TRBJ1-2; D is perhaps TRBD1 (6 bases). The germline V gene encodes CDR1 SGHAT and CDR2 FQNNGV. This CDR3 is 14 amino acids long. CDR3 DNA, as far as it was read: TGTGCCAGCAGCTTAGATGGGGGGGCTCGCGGC. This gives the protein CASSLDGGARG. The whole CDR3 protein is CASSLDGGARGYTF.

The CDR3 region is CASSVAATTGNTDTQYF. CDR3 DNA, as far as it was read: TGTGCCAGCAGCGTAGCAGCCACTACGGGTAACACAGATACG. This rearrangement joins TRBV9 to TRBJ2-3; no reliable D call. The CDR3 goes on 3 residues after the read ends, and that part is filled in from the germline J gene. Trimming took 0 bases from V and 2 from J, leaving 16 bases between them. This CDR3 is built from 17 residues. CDR1 is SGDLS, CDR2 YYNGEE, per germline. Looking up the rest from reference TRBV9 and TRBJ2-3 gives the full variable domain: DSGVTQTPKHLITATGQRVTLRCSPRSGDLSVYWYQQSLDQGLQFLIQYYNGEERAKGNILERFSAQQFPDLHSELNLSSLELGDSALYFCASSVAATTGNTDTQYFGPGTRLTVL.